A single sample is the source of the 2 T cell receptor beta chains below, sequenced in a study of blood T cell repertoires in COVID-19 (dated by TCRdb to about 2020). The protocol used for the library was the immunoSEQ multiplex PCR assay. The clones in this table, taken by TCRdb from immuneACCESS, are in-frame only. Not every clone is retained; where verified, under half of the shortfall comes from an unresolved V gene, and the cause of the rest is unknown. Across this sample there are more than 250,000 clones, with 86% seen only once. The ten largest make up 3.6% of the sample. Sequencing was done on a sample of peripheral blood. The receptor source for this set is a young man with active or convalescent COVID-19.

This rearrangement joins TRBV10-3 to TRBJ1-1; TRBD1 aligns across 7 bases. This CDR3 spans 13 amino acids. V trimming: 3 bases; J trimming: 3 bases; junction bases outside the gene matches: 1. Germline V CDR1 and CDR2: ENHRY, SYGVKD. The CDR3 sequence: CAISDTGDTEAFF. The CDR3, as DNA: TGTGCCATCAGTGACACAGGGGACACTGAAGCTTTCTTT.

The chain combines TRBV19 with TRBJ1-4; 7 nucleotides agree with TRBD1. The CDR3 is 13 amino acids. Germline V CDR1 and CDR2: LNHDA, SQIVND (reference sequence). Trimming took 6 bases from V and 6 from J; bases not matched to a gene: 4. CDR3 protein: CASSDRVDEKLFF. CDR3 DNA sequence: TGTGCCAGTAGCGACAGGGTCGATGAAAAACTGTTTTTT.